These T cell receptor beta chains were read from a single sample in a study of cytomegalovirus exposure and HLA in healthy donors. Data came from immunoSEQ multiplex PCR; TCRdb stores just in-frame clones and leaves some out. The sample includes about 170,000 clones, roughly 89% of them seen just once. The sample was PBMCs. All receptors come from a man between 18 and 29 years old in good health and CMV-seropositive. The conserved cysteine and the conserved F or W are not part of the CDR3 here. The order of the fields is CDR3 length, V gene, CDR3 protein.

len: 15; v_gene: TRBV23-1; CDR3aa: ASSQSRTGDLRETQY
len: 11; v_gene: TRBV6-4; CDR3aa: ASSDSGGNEQF
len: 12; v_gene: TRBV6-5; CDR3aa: ASSYSSGGYEQY
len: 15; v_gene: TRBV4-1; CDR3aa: ASSQADRGRPNYGYT
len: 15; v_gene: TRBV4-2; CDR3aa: ASSQERTGTGVQPQH
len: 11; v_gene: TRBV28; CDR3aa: ASSTSGRSGQY
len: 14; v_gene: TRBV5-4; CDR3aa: ASSLGQGASKNIQY
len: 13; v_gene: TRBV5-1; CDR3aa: ASSSTSGFQETQY
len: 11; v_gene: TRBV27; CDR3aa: ASRFSGSNEQF
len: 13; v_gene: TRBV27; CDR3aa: ASSPSGNYQETQY
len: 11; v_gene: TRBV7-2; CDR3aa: ASSTRRSGELF
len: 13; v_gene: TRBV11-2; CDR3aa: ASSLGQGYYNEQF
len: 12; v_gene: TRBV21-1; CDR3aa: ASSRQGPRNEQF
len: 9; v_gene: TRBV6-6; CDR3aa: ASTRGDTQY
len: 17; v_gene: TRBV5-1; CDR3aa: ASSLAPLAGVVYAGELF
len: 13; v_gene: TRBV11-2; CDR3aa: ASSLVPQSYNEQF